These T cell receptor beta chains were read from a single sample in a study of naive and memory T cell subsets. TCRdb redid the calling of the 5' RACE reads with MiXCR, one entry per CDR3 protein. The data contain some 60,000 distinct CDR3 sequences, around 7.3% of them singletons. Every receptor here comes from a female donor in good health. The CDR3 runs from the conserved cysteine through the conserved F or W. A D gene is named only where the DNA matches it firmly. The size of a clone is reported for some rows only, either as once, few or many, or as a class for expanded clones.

>many|TRBV27|TRBJ2-3|.
TGTGCCAGCAGTTTCTCAGACAGGTCTAAGGGAGATACGCAGTATTTT
CASSFSDRSKGDTQYF
>.|TRBV6-6|TRBJ1-4|.
TGTGCCAGCAGTTACCGGAGCGAAAAACTGTTTTTT
CASSYRSEKLFF
>.|TRBV6-5|TRBJ2-7|TRBD1
TGTGCCAGCAGGTCGCTGACAGGGTACGAGCAGTACTTC
CASRSLTGYEQYF
>many|TRBV27|TRBJ2-1|.
TGTGCCAGCAGTTTCGGGCGGGTGGATGAGCAGTTCTTC
CASSFGRVDEQFF
>many|TRBV5-1|TRBJ2-7|.
TGCGCCAGCAGCTTGACAGGGTCTTACGAGCAGTACTTC
CASSLTGSYEQYF
>few|TRBV2|TRBJ2-1|TRBD2
TGTGCCAGCAGCCCAACTAGCGGGGGGGCCTATGAGCAGTTCTTC
CASSPTSGGAYEQFF
>many|TRBV28|TRBJ2-4|TRBD1
TGTGCCAGCAGTTCTTCCGGGACAGGGGGAAACATTCAGTACTTC
CASSSSGTGGNIQYF
>few|TRBV14|TRBJ1-2|.
TGTGCCAGCAGCCAGACCGGGCCAGGGGCTAACTATGGCGACACCTTC
CASSQTGPGANYGDTF
>few|TRBV6-1|TRBJ2-5|.
TGTGCCAGCGGTATGGTTGAGACCCAGTACTTC
CASGMVETQYF
>few|TRBV6-1|TRBJ1-6|TRBD1
TGTGCCAGCAGGGAGGTCACAGGGGGTTCACCCCTCCACTTT
CASREVTGGSPLHF
>many|TRBV13|TRBJ1-6|.
TGTGCCAGCAGCTCCTCCGCCGGGAGAGCGGGTTCACCCCTCCACTTT
CASSSSAGRAGSPLHF
>few|TRBV20-1|TRBJ1-2|.
TGCAGTGCTAGGACCGGGACACACTATGGCGACACCTTC
CSARTGTHYGDTF
>many|TRBV27|TRBJ2-3|.
TGTGCCAGCAATTTGCAGGCTAGTACCACAGATACGCAGTATTTT
CASNLQASTTDTQYF
>.|TRBV6-5|TRBJ1-1|.
TGTGCCAGCAGAACGACAGCCCTGAAGGCTTTCTTT
CASRTTALKAFF
>many|TRBV20-1|TRBJ2-5|.
TGCAGTGCTAAGGCGGGGGCGGAGACCCAGTACTTC
CSAKAGAETQYF
>.|TRBV24-1|TRBJ2-1|TRBD2
TGTGCCACCAGTGATTTGCGATCGGGGGGGCGGAATGAGCAGTTCTTC
CATSDLRSGGRNEQFF
>few|TRBV9|TRBJ2-5|TRBD2
TGTGCCAGCAGCCCTAATCTGGGGACTAGCGGGGGGGCTGGAGAGACCCAGTACTTC
CASSPNLGTSGGAGETQYF
>many|TRBV6-1|TRBJ2-2|.
TGTGCCAGCAGTGATTTCGGGGGCGGCACCGGGGAGCTGTTTTTT
CASSDFGGGTGELFF
>many|TRBV29-1|TRBJ1-2|.
TGCAGCGTTGGATGGTCGCGGATGGTTGGGGACGGGTTTTTTGGCTACACCTTC
CSVGWSRMVGDGFFGYTF
>.|TRBV6-2/TRBV6-3|TRBJ2-1|.
TGTGCCAGCAGTTACGGGGGCGGGGGTCGGTCCAATGAGCAGTTCTTC
CASSYGGGGRSNEQFF
>.|TRBV11-2|TRBJ2-7|.
TGTGCCAGCAGCTTTAGAGGGGACCGCTCCTACGAGCAGTACTTC
CASSFRGDRSYEQYF
>.|TRBV5-6|TRBJ2-1|.
TGTGCCAGCAGCTTGGGACAGACGGTCAATGAGCAGTTCTTC
CASSLGQTVNEQFF
>many|TRBV20-1|TRBJ1-1|TRBD1
TGCAGTGCTCGGATGGACAGGGGGACTGAAGCTTTCTTT
CSARMDRGTEAFF
>few|TRBV19|TRBJ2-2|TRBD1
TGTGCCAGTGGAACAGGGGTTTATACCGGGGAGCTGTTTTTT
CASGTGVYTGELFF
>many|TRBV4-2|TRBJ2-2|TRBD2
TGTGCCAGCAGCCAAGCACGAGCGGGGGGGAACACCGGGGAGCTGTTTTTT
CASSQARAGGNTGELFF
>many|TRBV2|TRBJ1-5|.
TGTGCCAGCAGTGCGGCGACTCCCGATCAGCCCCAGCATTTT
CASSAATPDQPQHF
>.|TRBV19|TRBJ1-2|.
TGTGCCAGTAGGCACACCCCGGGCTACACCTTC
CASRHTPGYTF
>.|TRBV11-2|TRBJ2-6|.
TGTGCCAGCAGCTTAGGGGCAATAGTCTCTGGGGCCAACGTCCTGACTTTC
CASSLGAIVSGANVLTF
>many|TRBV7-3|TRBJ2-3|TRBD1
TGTGCCAGCAGCTCACAGGGGGCCACAGATACGCAGTATTTT
CASSSQGATDTQYF
>.|TRBV2|TRBJ1-2|.
TGTGCCAGCAGTGAATGGGGACACGTCTATGGCTACACCTTC
CASSEWGHVYGYTF
>.|TRBV25-1|TRBJ2-5|TRBD2
TGTGCCAGCAGTGAACTAGCGGGGGGCGACAGGGGGGAGACCCAGTACTTC
CASSELAGGDRGETQYF
>many|TRBV6-6|TRBJ2-4|.
TGTGCCAGCACTCTAGGGGGATTGCCCAAAAACATTCAGTACTTC
CASTLGGLPKNIQYF
>few|TRBV12-3/TRBV12-4|TRBJ2-1|.
TGTGCCAGCACCCAAGGCCGGCCCTCCGGTGAGCAGTTCTTC
CASTQGRPSGEQFF
>.|TRBV19|TRBJ2-7|.
TGTGCCAGTAGTGAGGGGTCATCCGGGGGCTACGAGCAGTACTTC
CASSEGSSGGYEQYF
>many|TRBV6-5|TRBJ1-1|.
TGTGCCAGCCTTAATCGGGCAGTAATGACTGGGAACACTGAAGCTTTCTTT
CASLNRAVMTGNTEAFF
>.|TRBV12-3/TRBV12-4|TRBJ1-1|TRBD1
TGTGCCAGCAGGCCCCGCACAGGGGAGGTCGAAGCTTTCTTT
CASRPRTGEVEAFF
>many|TRBV12-3/TRBV12-4|TRBJ2-1|TRBD1
TGTGCCAGCAGTTTTGGCACAGGGGACAATGAGCAGTTCTTC
CASSFGTGDNEQFF
>.|TRBV12-3/TRBV12-4|TRBJ2-2|.
TGTGCCAGCAGTTCCCAGAGGCATTCGAACACCGGGGAGCTGTTTTTT
CASSSQRHSNTGELFF
>.|TRBV4-2|TRBJ1-1|.
TGTGCCAGCAGCCAAGAATCCGGGACATCTCAAGCTTTCTTT
CASSQESGTSQAFF
>many|TRBV18|TRBJ1-1|.
TGTGCCAGCTCACTCGCAGGAAAGAACACTGAAGCTTTCTTT
CASSLAGKNTEAFF
>few|TRBV5-1|TRBJ2-3|.
TGCGCCAGCAGACAGGGAGGTACAGATACGCAGTATTTT
CASRQGGTDTQYF
>.|TRBV12-5|TRBJ2-3|.
TGTGCTAGTGGTTTGCGAGTCGGCACAGATACGCAGTATTTT
CASGLRVGTDTQYF
>.|TRBV19|TRBJ2-7|.
TGTGCCAGTAGTATATTCCGGGACACCTTCTACGAGCAGTACTTC
CASSIFRDTFYEQYF
>many|TRBV5-1|TRBJ2-7|.
TGCGCCAGCAGCTTGGTGGGCAGCTACGAGCAGTACTTC
CASSLVGSYEQYF
>few|TRBV18|TRBJ1-1|TRBD1
TGTGCCAGCTCACCTATGTGGACAGGGGGTTCGGGCGCTGAAGCTTTCTTT
CASSPMWTGGSGAEAFF
>many|TRBV5-1|TRBJ2-2|.
TGCGCCAGCAGCTTGTACGCAGGGGTCACCGGGGAGCTGTTTTTT
CASSLYAGVTGELFF
>many|TRBV6-2/TRBV6-3|TRBJ1-1|.
TGTGCCAGCAGTTACGAGCCATTAACTGAAGCTTTCTTT
CASSYEPLTEAFF
>many|TRBV4-3|TRBJ1-4|.
TGCGCCAGCAGCCAAGGAGGACGGGATGAAAAACTGTTTTTT
CASSQGGRDEKLFF
>few|TRBV7-2|TRBJ2-2|.
TGTGCCAGCAGCTTAGGGTCAGGGAACACCGGGGAGCTGTTTTTT
CASSLGSGNTGELFF
>many|TRBV18|TRBJ1-1|.
TGTGCCAGCTCACCACCGGGGCCGTACCCTGAAGCTTTCTTT
CASSPPGPYPEAFF
>medium-sized|TRBV7-2|TRBJ2-3|TRBD2
TGTGCCAGCAGCCCAGCGGGGAGCACAGATACGCAGTATTTT
CASSPAGSTDTQYF
>many|TRBV6-6|TRBJ1-5|TRBD1
TGTGCCAGCAGCTGGACAGGGACTCAGCCCCAGCATTTT
CASSWTGTQPQHF
>many|TRBV4-3|TRBJ1-1|.
TGCGCCAGCAGCCAAGGGGCGGAGGACATGAACACTGAAGCTTTCTTT
CASSQGAEDMNTEAFF
>.|TRBV5-4|TRBJ2-7|TRBD1
TGTGCCAGCAGCCCCCGGACAGGGAAGGTTGGTTCCTACGAGCAGTACTTC
CASSPRTGKVGSYEQYF
>few|TRBV4-3|TRBJ2-7|.
TGCGCCAGCAGCCAAGAATCGGGGGCTTTCTCCTACGAGCAGTACTTC
CASSQESGAFSYEQYF